Shown below are 4 T cell receptor beta chains from a single sample sequenced in a study of cytomegalovirus exposure and HLA in healthy donors. The PCR used 60 Vbeta and 13 Jbeta primers. Sequencing used immunoSEQ multiplex PCR; TCRdb keeps in-frame clones, though not all of them. The sample table sets out fewer than 75,000 clones. The sequencing sample was made of PBMCs. The source is a boy between 10 and 17 years old in good health and CMV-seronegative.

J is TRBJ1-1 and V is TRBV2; D ambiguous. Between the trimmed V and J ends, which lost 1 base and 10 bases, there was a span of 10 bases. Germline V gene lookup returns CDR1 SNHLY and CDR2 FYNNEI. The CDR3 contains 12 residues. The CDR3 DNA is TGTGCCAGCAGTGAAGGCCCCCGGGGAGCTTTCTTT. This translates into CASSEGPRGAFF.

The J gene is TRBJ2-1, the V gene TRBV18, with D perhaps matching TRBD1 (6 bases). Deletions cut 2 bases from V and 4 bases from J, with 6 bases between. Germline V gene sequence: CDR1 KGHSH, CDR2 LQKENI. This CDR3 comprises 13 residues. The CDR3, as DNA: TGTGCCAGCTCACCAGACAGGTACAATGAGCAGTTCTTC. Its translation is CASSPDRYNEQFF.

CDR3 nucleotide sequence: TGTGCCAGCAGCGTAGGGAGGGATGAAGCAAACACCATATATTTT. Translated: CASSVGRDEANTIYF. The chain uses TRBV9 and TRBJ1-3; D call uncertain. CDR3 length: 15 amino acids. CDR1 is SGDLS and CDR2 is YYNGEE in the germline V gene. V lost 0 bases to trimming and J lost 6 bases, with 13 bases between them.

Here the CDR3 reads CASSLAPPGQSSYNEQFF. For the CDR3, the DNA is TGTGCCAGCAGCTTAGCTCCCCCGGGACAGAGCTCCTACAATGAGCAGTTCTTC. J is TRBJ2-1 and V is TRBV7-2; TRBD1 matches at 7 bases. Germline V gene data show CDR1 as SGHTA and CDR2 as FQGNSA. This CDR3 region has 18 residues. With V trimmed by 0 bases and J by 0 bases, 8 bases remained unmatched.